The rows below give T cell receptor beta chains drawn from one sample of a study of T cells in Graves' hyperthyroidism and ophthalmopathy. TCRdb processed the multiplex PCR reads anew with MiXCR; each CDR3 protein has one entry. This table holds about 360,000 distinct CDR3 sequences, roughly 25% found once. Sequenced: blood. These receptors were taken from a man over 45 with Graves' hyperthyroidism. CDR3s include the opening cysteine and the closing phenylalanine or tryptophan. Each record gives: clone size, V gene, D gene, J gene, CDR3 protein, CDR3 DNA. A D gene is named only where the DNA matches it firmly. Only part of the rows carry a size: once, few, many, or a class if the clone is expanded.

clone_size: few
v_call: TRBV6-1
d_call: TRBD1
j_call: TRBJ2-7
cdr3_aa: CASSASGTGGFYEQYF
cdr3_nt: TGTGCCAGCAGTGCGTCCGGGACAGGGGGATTCTACGAGCAGTACTTC

clone_size: many
v_call: TRBV7-2
d_call: .
j_call: TRBJ2-1
cdr3_aa: CASSVSGAWGNEQFF
cdr3_nt: TGTGCCAGCAGCGTTTCAGGGGCTTGGGGCAATGAGCAGTTCTTC

clone_size: .
v_call: TRBV11-3
d_call: .
j_call: TRBJ2-4
cdr3_aa: CASSSTSTPAKNIQYF
cdr3_nt: TGTGCCAGCAGCTCTACTAGTACGCCAGCCAAGAACATTCAGTACTTC

clone_size: .
v_call: TRBV5-1
d_call: .
j_call: TRBJ2-1
cdr3_aa: CASRSSFNEQFF
cdr3_nt: TGCGCCAGCCGCTCCTCTTTTAATGAGCAGTTCTTC

clone_size: .
v_call: TRBV10-2
d_call: .
j_call: TRBJ1-4
cdr3_aa: CASKVNTNEKLFF
cdr3_nt: TGCGCCAGCAAGGTGAATACTAATGAAAAACTGTTTTTT

clone_size: many
v_call: TRBV3-1
d_call: TRBD2
j_call: TRBJ2-1
cdr3_aa: CASSLLGTSYNEQFF
cdr3_nt: TGTGCCAGCAGCCTCCTGGGGACTAGCTACAATGAGCAGTTCTTC

clone_size: few
v_call: TRBV6-5
d_call: TRBD2
j_call: TRBJ2-2
cdr3_aa: CASSYSRGGTGELFF
cdr3_nt: TGTGCCAGCAGTTACTCGCGGGGGGGAACCGGGGAGCTGTTTTTT

clone_size: .
v_call: TRBV20-1
d_call: .
j_call: TRBJ1-5
cdr3_aa: CSAMPGNQPQHF
cdr3_nt: TGCAGTGCTATGCCAGGGAATCAGCCCCAGCATTTT

clone_size: .
v_call: TRBV6-1
d_call: .
j_call: TRBJ2-5
cdr3_aa: CASSEGGGTGETQYF
cdr3_nt: TGTGCCAGCAGTGAAGGGGGTGGGACGGGCGAGACCCAGTACTTC

clone_size: few
v_call: TRBV18
d_call: .
j_call: TRBJ2-5
cdr3_aa: CASSLARGDQETQYF
cdr3_nt: TGTGCCAGCTCTCTCGCCCGAGGGGACCAAGAGACCCAGTACTTC

clone_size: .
v_call: TRBV9
d_call: .
j_call: TRBJ1-3
cdr3_aa: CASSVKGNMGGNTIYF
cdr3_nt: TGTGCCAGCAGCGTGAAGGGGAATATGGGTGGAAACACCATATATTTT

clone_size: .
v_call: TRBV20-1
d_call: TRBD2
j_call: TRBJ2-1
cdr3_aa: CSAGSLAGSSYNEQFF
cdr3_nt: TGCAGTGCTGGGTCTTTAGCGGGGAGCTCCTACAATGAGCAGTTCTTC

clone_size: once
v_call: TRBV29-1
d_call: .
j_call: TRBJ1-4
cdr3_aa: CSVEAYEKLFF
cdr3_nt: TGCAGCGTTGAAGCCTATGAAAAACTGTTTTTT

clone_size: .
v_call: TRBV4-1
d_call: .
j_call: TRBJ1-2
cdr3_aa: CASSQGGWDGYTF
cdr3_nt: TGCGCCAGCAGCCAAGGGGGATGGGATGGCTACACCTTC

clone_size: .
v_call: TRBV20-1
d_call: .
j_call: TRBJ2-7
cdr3_aa: CSAIRLQNEQYF
cdr3_nt: TGCAGTGCTATAAGACTTCAAAACGAGCAGTACTTC

clone_size: few
v_call: TRBV6-1
d_call: .
j_call: TRBJ1-1
cdr3_aa: CASSKQGINTEAFF
cdr3_nt: TGTGCCAGCAGTAAGCAGGGGATTAACACTGAAGCTTTCTTT

clone_size: few
v_call: TRBV6-1
d_call: TRBD1
j_call: TRBJ1-5
cdr3_aa: CASSTGQVQNQPQHF
cdr3_nt: TGTGCCAGCAGTACTGGACAGGTCCAGAATCAGCCCCAGCATTTT

clone_size: .
v_call: TRBV28
d_call: .
j_call: TRBJ2-7
cdr3_aa: CASSFRVGYEQYF
cdr3_nt: TGTGCCAGCAGTTTCAGGGTGGGCTACGAGCAGTACTTC

clone_size: many
v_call: TRBV28
d_call: TRBD2
j_call: TRBJ2-2
cdr3_aa: CASSFQRAGGNTGELFF
cdr3_nt: TGTGCCAGCAGTTTTCAAAGGGCGGGGGGCAACACCGGGGAGCTGTTTTTT

clone_size: .
v_call: TRBV19
d_call: .
j_call: TRBJ2-1
cdr3_aa: CASSIAYSSYNEQFF
cdr3_nt: TGTGCCAGTAGTATAGCGTACAGCTCCTACAATGAGCAGTTCTTC

clone_size: many
v_call: TRBV30
d_call: .
j_call: TRBJ2-1
cdr3_aa: CAWALLANEQFF
cdr3_nt: TGTGCCTGGGCCCTTCTAGCCAATGAGCAGTTCTTC

clone_size: .
v_call: TRBV3-1
d_call: TRBD2
j_call: TRBJ2-1
cdr3_aa: CASSGSGAGGRFF
cdr3_nt: TGTGCCAGCAGCGGTTCAGGAGCGGGGGGGCGGTTCTTC

clone_size: many
v_call: TRBV29-1
d_call: .
j_call: TRBJ2-7
cdr3_aa: CSYAEGSYEQYF
cdr3_nt: TGCAGCTATGCGGAGGGTTCCTACGAGCAGTACTTC

clone_size: many
v_call: TRBV6-2/TRBV6-3
d_call: .
j_call: TRBJ1-1
cdr3_aa: CASSYDAVNTEAFF
cdr3_nt: TGTGCCAGCAGTTACGACGCAGTGAACACTGAAGCTTTCTTT